Listed here are 26 T cell receptor beta chains from one sample, sequenced in a study of shared clonotypes between healthy human individuals. The repertoire was sequenced with immunoSEQ multiplex PCR; TCRdb's copy has only in-frame clones and lacks some. The table lists just over 2,000,000 clones, approximately 94% of them singletons. Naive CD8 isolation took CD45RO-negative cells positively selected for CCR7 and excluded terminally differentiated effector memory CD45RA+ cells. Sequences were obtained from naive CD8+ T cells sorted from blood. The receptors were sampled from a man in his late teens or twenties in good health.

Here the CDR3 reads CASTSDSEQETQYF. CDR3 DNA sequence: TGTGCCAGCACCAGCGACAGTGAACAAGAGACCCAGTACTTC. The chain links TRBV6-5 to TRBJ2-5; a weak D match, TRBD1 (5 bases). Trimming pared 7 bases from V and 2 bases from J, leaving 14 bases between. This CDR3 has 14 residues. Germline values: CDR1 MNHEY, CDR2 SVGAGI.

This chain uses TRBV19 with TRBJ1-4, with a possible D match to TRBD1 (6 bases). The germline CDR1 and CDR2 sequences are LNHDA and SQIVND (reference sequence). The ends were cut back, 8 bases at V and 6 bases at J, with 13 bases in the middle. CDR3 length equals 13 residues. The CDR3 nucleotides are TGTGCCAGTGCGGACAGTTGGGATGAAAAACTGTTTTTT. Protein sequence: CASADSWDEKLFF.

The chain combines TRBV5-1 with TRBJ2-7; D is unclear. The ends were cut back, 0 bases at V and 5 bases at J, with 9 bases in the middle. The CDR3 runs to 13 residues. Looked up from germline, CDR1 is SGHRS and CDR2 is YFSETQ. The CDR3 nucleotides read TGCGCCAGCAGCTTGGAGACCCCCGACGAGCAGTACTTC. This gives the protein CASSLETPDEQYF.

The chain couples TRBV19 to TRBJ1-5, with unresolved D. V dropped 5 bases and J dropped 0 bases, with 11 bases sitting between them. CDR3 size: 15 residues. Germline V gene sequence: CDR1 LNHDA, CDR2 SQIVND (reference sequence). In DNA, the CDR3 is TGTGCCAGTAGTGATCCTGTTTATAGCAATCAGCCCCAGCATTTT. This encodes CASSDPVYSNQPQHF.

This clone was detected once. J is TRBJ2-7 and V is TRBV11-3; 16 nucleotides align to TRBD2. CDR3 length: 18 amino acids. CDR1 SGHNT and CDR2 YENEEA come from the germline V gene. Unmatched junction bases numbered 7, after V lost 2 bases and J lost 3 bases. The CDR3 loop reads CASSLRGTSGRANYEQYF. CDR3 coding DNA: TGTGCCAGCAGCTTACGTGGGACTAGCGGGAGGGCCAACTACGAGCAGTACTTC.

J is TRBJ1-5 and V is TRBV15; 9 bases match TRBD1. Losses at the gene ends were 2 bases for V and 7 bases for J; bases not matched to a gene: 9. The CDR3 runs to 16 residues. The germline V gene has CDR1 LNHNV and CDR2 YYDKDF (reference sequence). The CDR3 bases are TGTGCCACCAGCAGACAACCGGGACAGGGTTTCCAGCCCCAGCATTTT. Translating gives CATSRQPGQGFQPQHF. The entire variable domain, with the rest obtained from reference TRBV15 and TRBJ1-5, is as follows: DAMVIQNPRYQVTQFGKPVTLSCSQTLNHNVMYWYQQKSSQAPKLLFHYYDKDFNNEADTPDNFQSRRPNTSFCFLDIRSPGLGDTAMYLCATSRQPGQGFQPQHFGDGTRLSIL.

This chain connects TRBV2 to TRBJ2-1, with D possibly matching TRBD2 (6 bases). The CDR3 runs 13 residues. With 8 bases removed from V and 2 bases from J, the gap between germline ends came to 10 bases. Germline CDR1 and CDR2: SNHLY and FYNNEI. CDR3 sequence (DNA): TGTGCCAGCTACGGGGGAGCCTACAATGAGCAGTTCTTC. It translates to CASYGGAYNEQFF.

As concerns this clone: This CDR3 is also generated by other DNA sequences in the sample. This chain links TRBV30 with TRBJ2-3; D uncertain. Germline V gene sequence: CDR1 GTSNPN, CDR2 SVGIG (reference sequence). The germline V and J ends were trimmed by 2 bases and 2 bases, with 11 bases remaining between them. The CDR3 is 14 residues long. CDR3 protein: CAWSLSGVTDTQYF. Here the CDR3 DNA reads TGTGCCTGGAGTCTGAGTGGGGTCACAGATACGCAGTATTTT.

The sample holds one count of this clone. V gene TRBV4-3 combines with J gene TRBJ2-1; TRBD2 aligns across 10 bases. The V gene end was trimmed by 0 bases and the J gene end by 16 bases; junction bases not matched to a gene: 9. CDR1 is LGHNA and CDR2 is YSLEER in the germline V gene. CDR3 size: 14 residues. In DNA, the CDR3 is TGCGCCAGCAGCCAAGATCTGAGCCTAGCGGGAGTCTTCTTC. It yields the protein CASSQDLSLAGVFF.

As for this clone: The same CDR3 is also encoded by other DNA sequences in this sample. The V and J genes are TRBV13 and TRBJ2-3; 7 nucleotides line up with TRBD2. CDR3 length equals 12 residues. The germline V gene encodes CDR1 PRHDT and CDR2 FYEKMQ (reference sequence). V was pared by 4 bases and J by 6 bases, with 1 base of the junction left unmatched. CDR3 nucleotide sequence: TGTGCCAGCAGCTCCGGGGGGGATACGCAGTATTTT. Amino acids: CASSSGGDTQYF.

This chain joins TRBV27 and TRBJ2-7; D is possibly TRBD1 or TRBD2 (6 bases each). Germline-derived CDR1 and CDR2 are MNHEY and SMNVEV (reference sequence). V was pared by 0 bases and J by 3 bases, with 12 bases between. The CDR3 consists of 15 residues. Written as DNA, the CDR3 is TGTGCCAGCAGTTTATCGGGGGGCAGCAACTACGAGCAGTACTTC. It translates to CASSLSGGSNYEQYF.

The chain has TRBV13 and TRBJ2-5; unclear D gene. Germline V lookup: CDR1 PRHDT, CDR2 FYEKMQ (reference sequence). The CDR3 spans 16 residues. V was shortened by 0 bases and J by 1 base, with 12 bases between the two germline ends. The CDR3 is CASSLGVVATQETQYF. In nucleotides, the CDR3 is TGTGCCAGCAGCTTAGGGGTGGTGGCTACCCAAGAGACCCAGTACTTC.

The chain uses TRBV28 and TRBJ1-5; TRBD1 might be the D (6 bases). Trimming took 2 bases from V and 6 from J, leaving 14 bases between them. Germline CDR1 is MDHEN and CDR2 is SYDVKM. The CDR3 spans 15 residues. The CDR3 sequence: CASSLEWGLGQPQHF. CDR3 nucleotide sequence: TGTGCCAGCAGTTTAGAGTGGGGGCTAGGTCAGCCCCAGCATTTT. Full variable domain (missing parts from reference TRBV28 and TRBJ1-5): DVKVTQSSRYLVKRTGEKVFLECVQDMDHENMFWYRQDPGLGLRLIYFSYDVKMKEKGDIPEGYSVSREKKERFSLILESASTNQTSMYLCASSLEWGLGQPQHFGDGTRLSIL.

The chain uses TRBV13 and TRBJ2-1; D might be TRBD1 (6 bases). Germline CDR1 and CDR2: PRHDT and FYEKMQ (reference sequence). Trimming pared 3 bases from V and 3 bases from J, leaving 9 bases between. CDR3 length equals 14 residues. The CDR3 region is CASSFHRVYNEQFF. As DNA, the CDR3 is TGTGCCAGCAGCTTCCACAGGGTCTACAATGAGCAGTTCTTC.

The V gene is TRBV5-6, the J gene TRBJ2-7, with D possibly being TRBD2 (5 bases). V lost 5 bases to trimming and J lost 6 bases, with 12 bases between them. The CDR3 extends over 12 amino acids. Germline loops: CDR1 SGHDT, CDR2 YYEEEE. CDR3 residues: CASRAGGTEQYF. The CDR3 region has the DNA TGTGCCAGCAGGGCCGGAGGTACCGAGCAGTACTTC. The complete variable domain, with remaining parts taken from reference TRBV5-6 and TRBJ2-7, reads DAGVTQSPTHLIKTRGQQVTLRCSPKSGHDTVSWYQQALGQGPQFIFQYYEEEERQRGNFPDRFSGHQFPNYSSELNVNALLLGDSALYLCASRAGGTEQYFGPGTRLTVT.

As to this clone: This specimen includes other DNA sequences encoding the same CDR3. V is TRBV10-3 and J is TRBJ2-1; D possibly uses TRBD1 or TRBD2 (5 bases each). Germline CDR1 and CDR2: ENHRY and SYGVKD. Trimming removed 4 bases from V and 9 bases from J, with 7 bases in between. The CDR3 is 11 amino acids. The CDR3 sequence: CAISAGTEQFF. Written as DNA, the CDR3 is TGTGCCATCAGTGCCGGGACTGAGCAGTTCTTC.

As for this clone: Other DNA sequences in this specimen translate into the identical CDR3. This chain connects TRBV6-5 to TRBJ2-1; D is perhaps TRBD2 (6 bases). This CDR3 is built from 13 residues. Trimming removed 3 bases from V and 7 bases from J, with 10 bases in between. Per germline, CDR1 MNHEY and CDR2 SVGAGI. The chain's CDR3 is CASSYYGGNEQFF. The CDR3 DNA reads as TGTGCCAGCAGTTATTATGGAGGGAATGAGCAGTTCTTC.

The V and J genes are TRBV5-1 and TRBJ2-7, with D unresolved. Trimming took 6 bases from V and 3 from J, leaving 13 bases between them. Per germline, CDR1 SGHRS and CDR2 YFSETQ. There are 13 residues in the CDR3. CDR3 DNA sequence: TGCGCCAGCACCGACATCCAGATCTACGAGCAGTACTTC. Translating gives CASTDIQIYEQYF. The full variable domain, its missing parts supplied by reference TRBV5-1 and TRBJ2-7, is KAGVTQTPRYLIKTRGQQVTLSCSPISGHRSVSWYQQTPGQGLQFLFEYFSETQRNKGNFPGRFSGRQFSNSRSEMNVSTLELGDSALYLCASTDIQIYEQYFGPGTRLTVT.

This chain uses TRBV30 with TRBJ2-5; D unresolved. CDR1 and CDR2 from the germline V gene are GTSNPN and SVGIG (reference sequence). The CDR3 runs to 14 residues. The germline V and J ends were trimmed by 0 bases and 2 bases, with 10 bases remaining between them. This chain's CDR3 is CAWSVQYLQETQYF. As DNA, the CDR3 is TGTGCCTGGAGTGTTCAGTATCTGCAAGAGACCCAGTACTTC. The whole variable domain, remainder taken from reference TRBV30 and TRBJ2-5, is SQTIHQWPATLVQPVGSPLSLECTVEGTSNPNLYWYRQAAGRGLQLLFYSVGIGQISSEVPQNLSASRPQDRQFILSSKKLLLSDSGFYLCAWSVQYLQETQYFGPGTRLLVL.

The CDR3 DNA follows: TGTGCCAGCAGTTTAGGGAGCTATAACACTGAAGCTTTCTTT. It specifies CASSLGSYNTEAFF. This chain joins TRBV28 and TRBJ1-1; D ambiguous. V lost 2 bases and J 2 bases, leaving 9 bases between the germline ends. CDR3 size: 14 residues. CDR1 MDHEN and CDR2 SYDVKM come from the germline V gene.

The V gene is TRBV21-1, the J gene TRBJ2-7. TRBV21-1 represents a pseudogene. The CDR3 sequence is 15 residues long. CDR3 sequence (DNA): TGTGCCAGCAGCGAGCGTAGTGACACATCCTACGAGCAGTACTTC. Translated, it gives CASSERSDTSYEQYF.

The chain has TRBV4-3 and TRBJ1-2; no reliable D call. Per the germline V gene, CDR1 is LGHNA and CDR2 is YSLEER. CDR3 length equals 15 residues. Trimming cost V 0 bases and J 8 bases, with 16 bases left between them. CDR3 DNA sequence: TGCGCCAGCAGCCAAGATGGTTCGGCAGAAGAGGGCTACACCTTC. Its translation: CASSQDGSAEEGYTF.

As to this clone: Other DNA sequences from this sample encode an identical CDR3 as well. The V and J genes are TRBV7-9 and TRBJ1-2, with D perhaps TRBD1 (6 bases). Germline loops: CDR1 SEHNR, CDR2 FQNEAQ (reference sequence). Trimming removed 1 base from V and 8 bases from J, with 8 bases in between. The CDR3 contains 12 residues. CDR3 nucleotide sequence: TGTGCCAGCAGCTTAGGGGGGCTAGGCTACACCTTC. As protein: CASSLGGLGYTF.

The chain has TRBV5-4 and TRBJ2-7, with 11 positions matching TRBD1. The CDR3 is 15 amino acids. Looked up from germline, CDR1 is SGHNT and CDR2 is YYREEE (reference sequence). V lost 2 bases, J lost 4 bases, and 5 bases stayed unmatched. The CDR3 coding sequence is TGTGCCAGCAGCTTCGACGGGACAGGGGGTTACGAGCAGTACTTC. It translates to CASSFDGTGGYEQYF.

The chain combines TRBV28 with TRBJ2-6; D may correspond to TRBD1 or TRBD2 (5 bases each). V lost 3 bases and J 4 bases, leaving 10 bases between the germline ends. Germline-derived CDR1 and CDR2 are MDHEN and SYDVKM. This CDR3 has 15 residues. CDR3 coding DNA: TGTGCCAGCAGTTTCTATGGGACCGGGGCCAACGTCCTGACTTTC. Residues: CASSFYGTGANVLTF.

The CDR3 DNA follows: TGCGCCAGCAGCCCCTCTAGGGTTGGCACAGATACGCAGTATTTT. It codes for CASSPSRVGTDTQYF. The chain carries TRBV4-3 and TRBJ2-3; no firm D call. In germline, CDR1 is LGHNA, CDR2 YSLEER. CDR3 length equals 15 residues. Trimming pared 4 bases from V and 1 base from J, leaving 12 bases between.